Below, 5 T cell receptor beta chains from the same sample are listed, as sequenced in a study of tumor and adjacent non-tumor tissue in lung cancer (dated by TCRdb to between 2018 and 2020). RNA was isolated from bulk, unsorted tissue, and RNA quality was assessed with a NanoDrop ND-1000 and an Agilent 2100. Distant non-tumor tissue taken more than 3 cm from the tumor edge was used as the normal lung sample. The protocol used for the library was multiplex PCR. Instrument used: Illumina HiSeq 2500. TCRbeta libraries were constructed through three rounds of nested PCR with primers (Table S4) according to protocols modified from ARM-PCR. The raw public data were reprocessed by TCRdb itself: fastp quality trimming at Q25, MiXCR clonotype calling, in-frame beta chains only. Here each entry gathers all rows of one CDR3 protein and keeps the most common genes and DNA. Present in this sample are over 80,000 distinct CDR3 sequences, 75% to 85% of which were seen just once. The leading ten clones occupy around 30% of the sample.

Sequencing input: distant non-tumor lung tissue. These receptors were obtained from a man in his fifties or sixties with small cell lung cancer.

This sequence joins TRBV11-2 and TRBJ2-2; D might be TRBD2 (6 bases). This CDR3 comprises 14 residues. CDR1 SGHAT and CDR2 FQNNGV come from the germline V gene. The CDR3 loop is CASRGAGSTGELFF. CDR3 sequence (DNA): TGTGCTAGCCGCGGGGCAGGGAGCACCGGGGAGCTGTTTTTT.

A note on this clonotype: One end of the junction fails to match germline, which may point to a read error. This sequence joins TRBV28 and TRBJ1-1; no clear D gene. The CDR3 is 15 amino acids. From germline, CDR1 is MDHEN and CDR2 SYDVKM. CDR3 protein: CASSSHRGRNTEGFF. For the CDR3, the DNA is TGTGCCAGTAGTTCACACCGCGGGAGGAACACTGAAGGTTTCTTT.

This clonotype was seen many times. The chain joins TRBV4-1 to TRBJ2-1; TRBD2 matches 8 bases. The V gene end was trimmed by 5 bases and the J gene end by 6 bases; junction bases not matched to a gene: 3. The CDR3 has 13 residues. The germline CDR1 and CDR2 sequences are MGHRA and YSYEKL. Here the CDR3 reads CASSFTSGNEQFF. The CDR3 region has the DNA TGCGCCAGCAGCTTCACTAGCGGCAATGAGCAGTTCTTC.

A note on this clonotype: The germline gene is not matched at one end of the junction; a read error may be the cause. V usage is TRBV5-6 and J usage is TRBJ2-5, with D possibly matching TRBD1 (6 bases). Germline V lookup: CDR1 SGHDT, CDR2 YYEEEE. The CDR3 runs 14 residues. The CDR3 coding sequence is TGTGCCAGCAGCTTAACGGACAGCCAAGAGATCCAGTACTTC. Translating gives CASSLTDSQEIQYF.

A note on this clonotype: A junction boundary mismatches the germline segment, possibly from a read error. This chain uses TRBV5-6 with TRBJ2-3; TRBD2 matches 12 bases. CDR3 length: 19 residues. Germline assignment: CDR1 SGHDT and CDR2 YYEEEE. The CDR3 DNA reads as TGTGCCAGTAGCTTCTTCGTGGGACTAGCGGGTTTAGACACAGATACGCAGTATTTT. It translates to CASSFFVGLAGLDTDTQYF.